This T cell receptor beta chain was retrieved from a study of blood T cell repertoires in COVID-19 (TCRdb year 2020). Broadly, across the study: Samples from collaborators originated in the United States, Italy and Spain and spanned both the acute and convalescent phases of COVID-19. The material from the prospective study consisted of cDNA or gDNA derived from T cells, B-cell-depleted T cells, or PBMCs. The dataset comprised deeply sampled blood TCRbeta repertoires from subjects exposed to, actively infected with, or recovered from COVID-19. A freely available public database, intended as a resource for researchers studying the immune response to SARS-CoV-2, is where the repertoires were released. Samples were obtained from the ongoing ImmuneRACE study (first 160 participants) and from 1,200 or so subjects provided by 6 global collaborators. The sample metadata nearly always contained a de-identified subject ID, COVID-19 status, age in years and sex. Where HLA class I and class II types were available, the types were taken from metadata supplied by the sample provider, not from assay-based typing.

Clipping removes 1 base from V and 2 bases from J, with 0 as the unmatched junction base count. The germline V gene yields SGHRS for CDR1 and YFSETQ for CDR2. The CDR3 spans 14 residues, from the cysteine through the phenylalanine. The DNA shown is the 42-base CDR3, in frame from base 1. The immunoSEQ Assay, a bias-controlled multiplex PCR, was used to amplify TCRbeta CDR3 regions from genomic DNA. Regarding the original processing steps: Nucleated cell counts per sample were estimated from amplification of reference gene primers within the assay. Sequence reads were collapsed and filtered to measure the absolute abundance of every unique TCRbeta CDR3 rearrangement. For each sample, productive Simpson clonality was calculated by taking the square root of Simpson's diversity index across productive rearrangements. What TCRdb holds here is the immuneACCESS table cut down to in-frame rearrangements. Part of the clones is not present; checked against another copy, under half of the missing clones reflect an unresolved V gene, and the others are unexplained. That table is the source of V, J and clone size, and D and trimming were worked out from the DNA. This sample gives about 45,000 clones in total; roughly nine tenths of them show up just once. The ten largest clones represent around 0.34% of the sample.

At one collaborating source in Seattle, patients were enrolled during active infection and were followed longitudinally through the course of disease. Collaborating institutions collected whole blood in K2EDTA tubes following their own protocols. For TCRbeta analysis, collaborators shipped samples as frozen whole blood, isolated PBMCs, or DNA extracted from either of those sample types. Broader findings and caveats from the paper: Clinical and demographic metadata were provided uncurated, with the amount varying by source and participant.

With regard to this clone: What this receptor recognizes is not known. Per-base quality was not reported, and no clone a single base away is much larger than it.

The receptor was isolated from a middle-aged man with COVID-19, enrolled during active disease. Recombination linked TRBV5-1 to TRBJ1-5; the central 7 bases match TRBD1. The sequencing sample was made of peripheral blood. The sequenced DNA is TGCGCCAGCAGCTTGACAGGGGGCAATCAGCCCCAGCATTTT. It is translated as CASSLTGGNQPQHF. The CDR3, completed at both ends by the reference TRBV5-1 and TRBJ1-5 genes, gives the full variable domain KAGVTQTPRYLIKTRGQQVTLSCSPISGHRSVSWYQQTPGQGLQFLFEYFSETQRNKGNFPGRFSGRQFSNSRSEMNVSTLELGDSALYLCASSLTGGNQPQHFGDGTRLSIL.